This T cell receptor (beta chain) was identified during a study of CD8+ T cells in alopecia areata (dated by TCRdb to the late 2010s). For context, the study as a whole: Treated patients were enrolled in an open-label pilot trial of oral tofacitinib, 5 to 10 mg twice daily, for moderate-to-severe alopecia areata. Tofacitinib was administered for 6 to 18 months, and 6 months of follow-up off drug were then conducted to assess delayed response and recurrence. In both human patients and the C3H/HeJ mouse model, the study applied high-throughput TCRbeta sequencing to look at T cell clonal expansion in alopecia areata. Scalp tissue and sorted CD4+ and CD8+ peripheral blood T cells from patchy and totalis/universalis alopecia areata patients and from healthy controls were covered by human TCRbeta sequencing. Tofacitinib-treated patients had biopsies at baseline and at 4 and 24 weeks of treatment, with a later scalp biopsy in several patients. Scalp clonality was compared across normal scalp (n=4), patchy alopecia areata scalp (n=8), and alopecia totalis/universalis scalp (n=8). RNA came from the PAXgene miRNA kit for fixed scalp, the miRNeasy kit for PBMCs, and the RNeasy kit for mouse skin. TCRbeta CDR3 regions were amplified by immunoSEQ multiplex PCR using 35 Vbeta forward and 13 Jbeta reverse primers. What the research found in general, with its limitations: Lesional scalp, especially in alopecia totalis/universalis, showed higher clonality and more expanded CD8+ clones than normal scalp, suggesting antigenic drive. Unlike mouse skin, where gammadelta T cells dominate, normal human skin contains resident alphabeta T cells that get sequenced too, which complicates analysis of the scalp TCR repertoire. Compared with mice, TCR sequences shared between patients were less clear, possibly partly because of HLA diversity across the patient population.

Library creation used the immunoSEQ multiplex PCR assay. To provide template for TCR sequencing, every sample had RNA extracted and reverse transcribed into cDNA. SuperScript III was used for first-strand cDNA synthesis, primed with a 2:1 mix of oligo-dT and random hexamers. A synthetic immune receptor repertoire was used to gauge amplification bias, and whatever bias remained was removed computationally. The published analysis was carried out like this. Raw reads were preprocessed to remove errors, and CDR3 was defined according to IMGT conventions as the region from the conserved cysteine to phenylalanine. Clonality was computed by normalizing Shannon entropy by log2 of the number of productive unique TCRs and subtracting the result from 1. CD4 or CD8 identity of scalp clones was inferred by cross-referencing scalp TCRbeta sequences with sorted blood CD4 and CD8 repertoires. The clones in this table, taken by TCRdb from immuneACCESS, are in-frame only. Not every clone is retained; where verified, under half of the shortfall comes from an unresolved V gene, and the cause of the rest is unknown. For V, J and clone size, that table is used; D and trimming come from the DNA. The sample records hundreds of thousands of clones, about two thirds of which are singletons. The top ten clones comprise 1.2% of the sample.

V drops 4 bases and J drops 2 bases, leaving 8 bases in between. The CDR3 covers 12 residues, taking in both the cysteine and the phenylalanine. Only the CDR3 region is kept as DNA, spanning 36 bases read in frame from base 1. The germline V gene yields SQVTM for CDR1 and ANQGSEA for CDR2. Regarding this clone: The antigen this receptor binds is unknown. Within one base of it there is no much larger clone, and no base qualities were kept. Within the sample, other DNA sequences also encode this same CDR3.

The time point label, as the study defines it: baseline before oral tofacitinib. Lesional scalp punch biopsies and peripheral blood were collected from alopecia areata patients. PBMCs were isolated by density centrifugation and stained for CD3, CD4 and CD8, after which CD4+ and CD8+ T cells were sorted on a FACSAria. The V and J segments used are TRBV29-1 and TRBJ2-5; no D gene call is confident. The receptor was derived from a human donor with alopecia areata. The sample was CD4+ T cells sorted from blood, taken at week 0. The CDR3 reads as follows: CSVVGQQETQYF. The nucleotide sequence is TGCAGCGTTGTCGGGCAGCAAGAGACCCAGTACTTC.